A single sample gave rise to the 14 T cell receptor beta chains below, sequenced in a study of OX40 agonist ivuxolimab in advanced cancers. Profiled with immunoSEQ multiplex PCR; TCRdb holds only in-frame clones, not every one. The sample lists about 58,000 clones; about four fifths were seen once. The sample in question was CD4+ or CD8+ T cells sorted from blood, obtained in a trial of the OX40 agonist ivuxolimab. The source is an adult with an advanced solid tumor such as melanoma, head and neck, liver or kidney cancer.

V gene TRBV2 combines with J gene TRBJ2-2, with 7 bases that match TRBD1. The CDR3 is 16 amino acids. Germline trimming cut 4 bases from V and 2 bases from J; bases unmatched to any gene: 7. Germline-derived CDR1 and CDR2 are SNHLY and FYNNEI. CDR3 coding DNA: TGTGCCAGCAGTGTGACAGGGTCTAGAAACACCGGGGAGCTGTTTTTT. This translates into CASSVTGSRNTGELFF. Using reference TRBV2 and TRBJ2-2 for the parts outside the CDR3, the full variable domain is EPEVTQTPSHQVTQMGQEVILRCVPISNHLYFYWYRQILGQKVEFLVSFYNNEISEKSEIFDDQFSVERPDGSNFTLKIRSTKLEDSAMYFCASSVTGSRNTGELFFGEGSRLTVL.

CDR3 nucleotide sequence: TGTGCCAGCAGTTTATTGGACTTGACGAACACCGGGGAGCTGTTTTTT. Residues: CASSLLDLTNTGELFF. The chain employs TRBV28 and TRBJ2-2; D perhaps matches TRBD2 (5 bases). V gave up 1 base and J gave up 0 bases, with 9 bases separating them. The CDR3 consists of 16 residues. The germline V gene encodes CDR1 MDHEN and CDR2 SYDVKM.

The CDR3 loop is CASSLEEDQPQHF. The CDR3 DNA follows: TGTGCCAGCAGCTTAGAAGAGGATCAGCCCCAGCATTTT. The chain has TRBV11-1 and TRBJ1-5; D is unresolved. Germline V gives CDR1 SGHAT, CDR2 FQDESV (reference sequence). The V and J ends lost 1 base and 5 bases respectively, with 6 bases between them. The CDR3 runs 13 residues.

This clone was recorded once. The chain uses TRBV10-3 and TRBJ2-2, with a possible D match to TRBD2 (6 bases). V lost 7 bases and J lost 0, with 18 bases in between. Germline V gene lookup returns CDR1 ENHRY and CDR2 SYGVKD. The CDR3 runs to 17 residues. CDR3 loop: CAIKSGAAGSNTGELFF. CDR3 bases: TGTGCCATCAAATCTGGGGCGGCGGGGTCGAACACCGGGGAGCTGTTTTTT.

The chain carries TRBV5-6 and TRBJ2-7; 8 bases fit TRBD2. The germline CDR1 and CDR2 sequences are SGHDT and YYEEEE. The trim removed 2 bases at V and 7 bases at J, leaving 14 bases unmatched. There are 16 residues in the CDR3. CDR3 in DNA: TGTGCCAGCAGCTTTGGTAGAGATAGCGGGGTGGTGGAGCAGTACTTC. Its translation: CASSFGRDSGVVEQYF. Filled out from reference TRBV5-6 and TRBJ2-7, the complete variable domain reads DAGVTQSPTHLIKTRGQQVTLRCSPKSGHDTVSWYQQALGQGPQFIFQYYEEEERQRGNFPDRFSGHQFPNYSSELNVNALLLGDSALYLCASSFGRDSGVVEQYFGPGTRLTVT.

This clone has a handful of counts. The chain uses TRBV10-2 and TRBJ1-1, with 9 bases lining up with TRBD1. Germline V gene data show CDR1 as WSHSY and CDR2 as SAAADI. CDR3 length: 15 amino acids. Losses at the gene ends were 6 bases for V and 2 bases for J; bases not matched to a gene: 7. CDR3 nucleotide sequence: TGCGCCAGCAGCGCCCTGACAGGGGGAAACACTGAAGCTTTCTTT. Protein product: CASSALTGGNTEAFF.

The chain is built from TRBV15 and TRBJ1-1; D gene unclear. The CDR3 consists of 13 residues. With 5 bases removed from V and 5 bases from J, the gap between germline ends came to 12 bases. CDR1 LNHNV and CDR2 YYDKDF come from the germline V gene (reference sequence). CDR3 region: CATSGWTGTEAFF. CDR3 coding DNA: TGTGCCACCAGCGGGTGGACGGGTACTGAAGCTTTCTTT.

V is TRBV18 and J is TRBJ2-1; TRBD1 matches 8 bases. Per germline, CDR1 KGHSH and CDR2 LQKENI. The CDR3 is 14 amino acids. Unmatched junction bases numbered 4, after V lost 4 bases and J lost 5 bases. The CDR3 is CASSLGQGHNEQFF. CDR3 in DNA: TGTGCCAGCTCACTAGGACAGGGCCACAATGAGCAGTTCTTC.

The V gene is TRBV6-1, the J gene TRBJ2-1, with 7 bases lining up with TRBD1. The V gene end was trimmed by 4 bases and the J gene end by 3 bases; junction bases not matched to a gene: 3. The CDR3 contains 14 residues. Germline CDR1 reads MNHNS; CDR2 reads SASEGT. DNA of the CDR3: TGTGCCAGCAGTGGACAGGGATTCTACAATGAGCAGTTCTTC. It is translated as CASSGQGFYNEQFF.

In its sample, this clone was seen once. The genes are TRBV9 and TRBJ2-5; tentatively, D is TRBD1 or TRBD2 (7 bases each). Between the trimmed V and J ends, which lost 0 bases and 5 bases, there was a span of 14 bases. Germline lookup yields CDR1 SGDLS and CDR2 YYNGEE. The CDR3 is 15 amino acids. CDR3 in DNA: TGTGCCAGCAGCGTAGGACTAGCAGGGGGGGAGACCCAGTACTTC. Translation gives CASSVGLAGGETQYF.

The V call is TRBV21-1, the J call TRBJ2-1; whether TRBD1, the table's D call, matches the DNA was not checked. TRBV21-1 has pseudogene status. CDR3 length: 14 amino acids. In DNA, the CDR3 is TGTGCCAGCAGCCTCCGGGACAGGGGCAATGAGCAGTTCTTC. Its translation is CASSLRDRGNEQFF.

The genes are TRBV4-1 and TRBJ1-6; D uncertain. This CDR3 spans 16 amino acids. Trimming left V 4 bases short and J 7 bases short, with 17 bases between. Per the germline V gene, CDR1 is MGHRA and CDR2 is YSYEKL. DNA for the CDR3: TGCGCCAGCAGCCCACGGGAGGGCAGACCGAATTCACCCCTCCACTTT. It translates to CASSPREGRPNSPLHF.

The genes are TRBV11-2 and TRBJ2-2; 7 nucleotides agree with TRBD1. J lost 3 bases, V lost 5 bases, and 9 bases had no gene match. Germline V gene lookup returns CDR1 SGHAT and CDR2 FQNNGV. This CDR3 is 16 amino acids long. The CDR3 DNA sequence: TGTGCCAGCAGCCAACAGACAGGGTTGGACACCGGGGAGCTGTTTTTT. It specifies CASSQQTGLDTGELFF. The whole variable domain, remainder taken from reference TRBV11-2 and TRBJ2-2, is EAGVAQSPRYKIIEKRQSVAFWCNPISGHATLYWYQQILGQGPKLLIQFQNNGVVDDSQLPKDRFSAERLKGVDSTLKIQPAKLEDSAVYLCASSQQTGLDTGELFFGEGSRLTVL.

The rearrangement joins TRBV6-6 to TRBJ1-5; TRBD1 matches at 7 bases. CDR1 is MNHNY and CDR2 is SVGAGI in the germline V gene (reference sequence). The CDR3 consists of 14 residues. Unmatched junction bases numbered 7, after V lost 6 bases and J lost 5 bases. The CDR3 here is CASSPTGADQPQHF. CDR3 sequence (DNA): TGTGCCAGCAGCCCAACAGGGGCGGATCAGCCCCAGCATTTT.